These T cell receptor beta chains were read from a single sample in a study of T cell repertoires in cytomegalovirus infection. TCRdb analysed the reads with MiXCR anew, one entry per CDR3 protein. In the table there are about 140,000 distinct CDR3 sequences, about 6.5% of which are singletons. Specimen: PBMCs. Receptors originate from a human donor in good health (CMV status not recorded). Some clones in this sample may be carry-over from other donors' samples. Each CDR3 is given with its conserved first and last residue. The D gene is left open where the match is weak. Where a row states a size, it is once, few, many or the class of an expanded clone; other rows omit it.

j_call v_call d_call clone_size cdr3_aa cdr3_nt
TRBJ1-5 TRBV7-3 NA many CASSLISTSNQPQHF TGTGCCAGCAGCTTAATCTCTACTAGCAATCAGCCCCAGCATTTT
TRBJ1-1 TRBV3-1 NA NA CASSQTSSTEAFF TGTGCCAGCAGCCAAACAAGCTCCACTGAAGCTTTCTTT
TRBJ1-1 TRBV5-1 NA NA CASSPNLDTEAFF TGCGCCAGCAGCCCCAACTTGGACACTGAAGCTTTCTTT
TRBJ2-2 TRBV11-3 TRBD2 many CASSASSGANTGELFF TGTGCCAGCAGCGCCTCTAGCGGGGCGAACACCGGGGAGCTGTTTTTT
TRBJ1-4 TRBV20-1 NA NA CSATEIYRTVDFNEKLFF TGCAGTGCAACTGAGATATATCGGACAGTCGATTTTAATGAAAAACTGTTTTTT
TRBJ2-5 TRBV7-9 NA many CASSLPAAETQYF TGTGCCAGCAGCTTACCAGCAGCAGAGACCCAGTACTTC
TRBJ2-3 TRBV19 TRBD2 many CASSPMAGGPVTDTQYF TGTGCCAGTAGTCCCATGGCGGGGGGGCCGGTCACAGATACGCAGTATTTT
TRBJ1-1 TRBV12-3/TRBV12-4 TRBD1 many CASSSMMGQGANTEAFF TGTGCCAGCAGTAGTATGATGGGACAGGGGGCGAACACTGAAGCTTTCTTT
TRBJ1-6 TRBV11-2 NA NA CASSPVDSFNSPLHF TGTGCCAGCAGCCCAGTCGACAGCTTTAATTCACCCCTCCACTTT
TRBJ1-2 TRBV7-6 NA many CASSLTTDYGYTF TGTGCCAGCAGCTTAACGACAGACTATGGCTACACCTTC
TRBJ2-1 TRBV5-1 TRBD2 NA CASSQTGLAANEQFF TGCGCCAGCAGCCAGACGGGACTAGCGGCCAATGAGCAGTTCTTC
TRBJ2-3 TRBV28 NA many CASSLSGTGITDTQYF TGTGCCAGCAGTTTATCCGGGACTGGAATAACAGATACGCAGTATTTT
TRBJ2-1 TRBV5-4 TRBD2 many CASSQSGAGGLHNEQFF TGTGCCAGCAGCCAATCTGGGGCGGGGGGCCTACACAATGAGCAGTTCTTC
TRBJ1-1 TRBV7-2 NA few CASSLVQGSAEAFF TGTGCCAGCAGCTTAGTTCAGGGTAGCGCTGAAGCTTTCTTT
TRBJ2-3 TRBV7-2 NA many CASSLGRSSRLDTQYF TGTGCCAGCAGCTTAGGTCGATCTAGTAGGTTGGATACGCAGTATTTT
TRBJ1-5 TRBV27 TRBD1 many CASSKGADQPQHF TGTGCCAGCAGTAAGGGGGCAGATCAGCCCCAGCATTTT
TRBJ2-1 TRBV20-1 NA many CSASLPQGTDEQFF TGCAGTGCTAGTCTGCCACAGGGTACCGATGAGCAGTTCTTC
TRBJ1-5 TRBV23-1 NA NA CAPGANYCNQPQHF TGCGCCCCGGGGGCGAATTATTGCAATCAGCCCCAGCATTTT
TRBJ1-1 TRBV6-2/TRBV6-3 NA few CASNVGGAQTEAFF TGTGCCAGCAACGTCGGGGGAGCCCAGACTGAAGCTTTCTTT
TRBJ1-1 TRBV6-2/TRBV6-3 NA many CASSYSHGPNTEAFF TGTGCCAGCAGTTACTCACACGGCCCGAACACTGAAGCTTTCTTT
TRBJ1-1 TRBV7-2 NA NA CASSLRARSVNTEAFF TGTGCCAGCAGCCTCCGGGCCCGGTCTGTTAACACTGAAGCTTTCTTT
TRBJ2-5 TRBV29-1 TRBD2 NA CSVSGTSGGRTQYF TGCAGCGTTTCCGGGACTAGCGGGGGTCGGACCCAGTACTTC